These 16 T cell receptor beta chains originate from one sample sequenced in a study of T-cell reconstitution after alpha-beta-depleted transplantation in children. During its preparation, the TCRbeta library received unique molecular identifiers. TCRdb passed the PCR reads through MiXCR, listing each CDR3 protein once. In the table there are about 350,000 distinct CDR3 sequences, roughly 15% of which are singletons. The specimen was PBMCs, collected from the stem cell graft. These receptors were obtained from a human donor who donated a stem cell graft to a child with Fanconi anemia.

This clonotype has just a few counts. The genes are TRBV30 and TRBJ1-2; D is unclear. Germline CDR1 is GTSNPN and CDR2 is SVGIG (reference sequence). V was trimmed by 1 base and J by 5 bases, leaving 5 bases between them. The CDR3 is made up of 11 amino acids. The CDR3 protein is CAWSAGYGYTF. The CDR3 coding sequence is TGTGCCTGGAGTGCCGGGTATGGCTACACCTTC.

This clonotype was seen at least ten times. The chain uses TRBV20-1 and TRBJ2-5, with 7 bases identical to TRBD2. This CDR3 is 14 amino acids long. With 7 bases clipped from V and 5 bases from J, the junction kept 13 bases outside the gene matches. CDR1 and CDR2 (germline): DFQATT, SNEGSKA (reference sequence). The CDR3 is CSVPGGGGRETQYF. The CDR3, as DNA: TGCAGTGTCCCGGGAGGCGGGGGTCGGGAGACCCAGTACTTC.

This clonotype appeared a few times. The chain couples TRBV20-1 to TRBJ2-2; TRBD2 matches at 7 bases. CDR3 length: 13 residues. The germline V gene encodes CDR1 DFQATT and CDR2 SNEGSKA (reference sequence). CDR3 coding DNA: TGCAGCGCGGTGGGGGGGGGCACCGGGGAGCTGTTTTTT. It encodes CSAVGGGTGELFF.

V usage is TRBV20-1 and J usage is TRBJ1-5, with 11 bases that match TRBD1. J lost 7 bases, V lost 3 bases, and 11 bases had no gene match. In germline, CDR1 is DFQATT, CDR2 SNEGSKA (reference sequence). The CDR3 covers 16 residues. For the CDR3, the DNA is TGCAGTGCTAGTATCGGGGGACAGGGGGGTCGGCAGCCCCAGCATTTT. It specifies CSASIGGQGGRQPQHF.

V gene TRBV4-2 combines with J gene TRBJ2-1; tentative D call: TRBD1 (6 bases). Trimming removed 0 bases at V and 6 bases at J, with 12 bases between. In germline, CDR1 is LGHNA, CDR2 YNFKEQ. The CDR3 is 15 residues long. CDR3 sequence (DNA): TGTGCCAGCAGCCAAGAAGACAGGCAAGCCAATGAGCAGTTCTTC. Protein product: CASSQEDRQANEQFF.

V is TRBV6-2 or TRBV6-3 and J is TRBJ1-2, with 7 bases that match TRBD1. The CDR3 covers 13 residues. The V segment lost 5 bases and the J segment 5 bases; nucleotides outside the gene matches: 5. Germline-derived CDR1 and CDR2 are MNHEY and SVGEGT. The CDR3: CASSPGQLYGYTF. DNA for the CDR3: TGTGCCAGCAGTCCGGGACAGTTATATGGCTACACCTTC.

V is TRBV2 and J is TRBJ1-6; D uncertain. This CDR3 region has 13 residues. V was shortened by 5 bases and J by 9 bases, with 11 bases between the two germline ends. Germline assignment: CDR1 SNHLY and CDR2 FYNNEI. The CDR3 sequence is CASSPRLGSPLHF. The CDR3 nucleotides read TGTGCCAGCAGTCCCCGGCTGGGTTCACCCCTCCACTTT.

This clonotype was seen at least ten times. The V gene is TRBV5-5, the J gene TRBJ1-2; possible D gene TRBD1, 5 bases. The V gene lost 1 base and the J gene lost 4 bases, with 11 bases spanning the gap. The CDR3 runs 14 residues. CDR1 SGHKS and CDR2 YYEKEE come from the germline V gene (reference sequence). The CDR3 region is CASSLYATVYGYTF. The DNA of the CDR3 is TGTGCCAGCAGCTTGTACGCGACAGTCTATGGCTACACCTTC.

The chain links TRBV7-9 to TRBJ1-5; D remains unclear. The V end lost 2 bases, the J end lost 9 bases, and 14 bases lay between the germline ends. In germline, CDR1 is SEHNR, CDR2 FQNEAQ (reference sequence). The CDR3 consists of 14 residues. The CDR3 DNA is TGTGCCAGCAGCTTATCTGGCAGTTTTCGGCCCCAGCATTTT. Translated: CASSLSGSFRPQHF.

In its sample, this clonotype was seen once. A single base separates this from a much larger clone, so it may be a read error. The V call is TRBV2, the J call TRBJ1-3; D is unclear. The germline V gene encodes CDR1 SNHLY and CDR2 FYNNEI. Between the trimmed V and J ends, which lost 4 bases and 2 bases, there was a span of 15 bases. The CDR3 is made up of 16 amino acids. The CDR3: CASSVVGGGPGNTIYF. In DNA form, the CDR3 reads TGTGCCAGCAGTGTAGTTGGCGGAGGACCTGGAAACACCATATATTTT.

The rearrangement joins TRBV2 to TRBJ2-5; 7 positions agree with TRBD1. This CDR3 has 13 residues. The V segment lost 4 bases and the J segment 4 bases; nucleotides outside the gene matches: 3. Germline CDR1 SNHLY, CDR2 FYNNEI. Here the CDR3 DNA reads TGTGCCAGCAGTGGACAGGGTATAGAGACCCAGTACTTC. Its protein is CASSGQGIETQYF.

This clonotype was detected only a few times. CDR3: CASSSRPGWGTDTQYF. Here the CDR3 DNA reads TGTGCCAGCAGCTCCAGACCGGGGTGGGGGACAGATACGCAGTATTTT. The genes are TRBV7-2 and TRBJ2-3; TRBD1 or TRBD2 may be the D gene (5 bases each). The V and J ends lost 4 bases and 3 bases respectively, with 17 bases between them. This CDR3 comprises 16 residues. Germline assignment: CDR1 SGHTA and CDR2 FQGNSA.

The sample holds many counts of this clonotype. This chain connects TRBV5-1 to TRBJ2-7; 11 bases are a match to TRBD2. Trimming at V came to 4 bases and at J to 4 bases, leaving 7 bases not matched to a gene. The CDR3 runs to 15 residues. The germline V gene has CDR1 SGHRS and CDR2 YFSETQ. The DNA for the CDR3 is TGCGCCAGCAGCCTACACACTAGCGGGGGATACGAGCAGTACTTC. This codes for CASSLHTSGGYEQYF.

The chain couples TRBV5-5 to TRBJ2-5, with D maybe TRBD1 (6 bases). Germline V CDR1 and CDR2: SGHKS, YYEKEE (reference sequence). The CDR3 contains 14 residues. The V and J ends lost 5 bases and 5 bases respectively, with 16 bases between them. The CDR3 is CASRLVGAAETQYF. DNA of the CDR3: TGTGCCAGCAGGCTTGTGGGGGCAGCGGAGACCCAGTACTTC.

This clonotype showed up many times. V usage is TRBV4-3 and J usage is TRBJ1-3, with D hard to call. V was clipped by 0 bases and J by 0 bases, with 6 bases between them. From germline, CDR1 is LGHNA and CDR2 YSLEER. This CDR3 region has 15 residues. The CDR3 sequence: CASSQDSSSGNTIYF. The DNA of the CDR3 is TGCGCCAGCAGCCAAGATTCATCCTCTGGAAACACCATATATTTT.

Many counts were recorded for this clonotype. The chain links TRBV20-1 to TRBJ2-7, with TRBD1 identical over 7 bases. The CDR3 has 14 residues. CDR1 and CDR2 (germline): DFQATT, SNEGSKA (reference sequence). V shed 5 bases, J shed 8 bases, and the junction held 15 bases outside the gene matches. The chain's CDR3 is CSAALQGNPLQQYF. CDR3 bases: TGCAGTGCTGCCCTACAGGGGAACCCTCTACAGCAGTACTTC.